These 5 T cell receptor beta chains originate from one sample sequenced in a study of T cells after yellow fever vaccination. TCRdb fed the 5' RACE reads into MiXCR, producing one record per CDR3 protein. The sample gives hundreds of thousands of distinct CDR3 sequences, about 7.8% of which show up once; 17% is in the top ten. The sample was PBMCs, taken around 45 days after the first yellow fever vaccination. The origin of the receptors is a man between 18 and 35 years old who received the YFV17D yellow fever vaccine.

In this sample, this clonotype turned up a few times. The chain couples TRBV5-1 to TRBJ1-1; the D gene is possibly TRBD1 (5 bases). Germline V gene sequence: CDR1 SGHRS, CDR2 YFSETQ. This CDR3 has 15 amino acids. Trimming took off 1 base at V and 7 bases at J, with 17 bases between the two ends. The CDR3 nucleotides read TGCGCCAGCAGCTTGAGCAGGGCCGGGGGGAGTGAAGCTTTCTTT. Its protein is CASSLSRAGGSEAFF.

This clonotype was observed at least ten times. This sequence joins TRBV7-9 and TRBJ1-4, with 8 nucleotides matching TRBD1. V was clipped by 2 bases and J by 5 bases; unmatched bases: 4. The CDR3 consists of 15 residues. Germline CDR1 is SEHNR and CDR2 is FQNEAQ (reference sequence). The CDR3 loop is CASSLLTGVNEKLFF. The CDR3 DNA follows: TGTGCCAGCAGCTTATTGACAGGGGTAAATGAAAAACTGTTTTTT.

This chain joins TRBV5-1 and TRBJ1-1; D is unclear. V lost 3 bases and J 4 bases, leaving 13 bases between the germline ends. The CDR3 is made up of 14 amino acids. The germline gives CDR1 SGHRS, CDR2 YFSETQ. In DNA, the CDR3 is TGCGCCAGCAGCTGGGAAGCCTTGGTCACTGAAGCTTTCTTT. Amino acid sequence: CASSWEALVTEAFF.

This clonotype was seen at least ten times. This chain links TRBV6-1 with TRBJ1-1; D not certain. The V and J ends lost 6 bases and 3 bases respectively, with 14 bases between them. CDR1 and CDR2 (germline): MNHNS, SASEGT. The CDR3 has 14 residues. The CDR3 DNA reads as TGTGCCAGCAGCCTCGGCCCGGGAGACACTGAAGCTTTCTTT. This gives the protein CASSLGPGDTEAFF.

This chain connects TRBV11-2 to TRBJ2-3; D unclear. The CDR3 extends over 14 amino acids. V was shortened by 10 bases and J by 2 bases, with 16 bases between the two germline ends. Germline values: CDR1 SGHAT, CDR2 FQNNGV. The CDR3 spells CATHKTPSTDTQYF. The CDR3 region has the DNA TGTGCCACCCACAAGACACCGTCCACAGATACGCAGTATTTT. Full variable domain (remainder filled in from reference TRBV11-2 and TRBJ2-3): EAGVAQSPRYKIIEKRQSVAFWCNPISGHATLYWYQQILGQGPKLLIQFQNNGVVDDSQLPKDRFSAERLKGVDSTLKIQPAKLEDSAVYLCATHKTPSTDTQYFGPGTRLTVL.